This passage covers 17 T cell receptor beta chains from one sample sequenced in a study of cytomegalovirus exposure and HLA in healthy donors. The study ran its PCR with 60 Vbeta and 13 Jbeta primers. Generated by immunoSEQ multiplex PCR, the TCRdb table keeps only in-frame clones and is missing some. The table has 110,000 or so clones, over 9.5% seen once; the top ten hold more than 15%. Sequencing was done on a sample of PBMCs. Receptors were obtained from a man in his forties in good health and CMV-seropositive.

This clone came up a few times. The chain employs TRBV28 and TRBJ2-7; a possible D gene is TRBD2 (6 bases). The germline V gene has CDR1 MDHEN and CDR2 SYDVKM. The CDR3 extends over 13 amino acids. Between the trimmed V and J ends, which lost 7 bases and 4 bases, there was a span of 14 bases. CDR3 nucleotides: TGTGCCAGCAAGACCGGGGGACTTTACGAGCAGTACTTC. Amino acids: CASKTGGLYEQYF.

The CDR3 region is CAWNRVAGNTIYF. Written as DNA, the CDR3 is TGTGCCTGGAACAGGGTTGCCGGAAACACCATATATTTT. The V and J genes are TRBV30 and TRBJ1-3, with a weak D call TRBD1 (6 bases). Trimming left V 4 bases short and J 4 bases short, with 11 bases between. The CDR3 contains 13 residues. The germline V gene has CDR1 GTSNPN and CDR2 SVGIG (reference sequence).

DNA of the CDR3: TGTGCCAGCAGTTACTCCGGGGGGACATACAGCGGGGGGCAGTACTTC. This sequence encodes CASSYSGGTYSGGQYF. This chain connects TRBV6-5 to TRBJ2-7; 8 bases match TRBD2. V shed 0 bases and J 9 bases; nucleotides not matched to a gene: 13. Per germline, CDR1 MNHEY and CDR2 SVGAGI. The CDR3 runs to 16 residues.

This chain joins TRBV11-2 and TRBJ1-4; no firm D call. The CDR3 totals 13 residues. V lost 2 bases, J lost 8 bases, and 9 bases lay in between. Germline lookup yields CDR1 SGHAT and CDR2 FQNNGV. CDR3 amino acids: CASSLNLVEKLFF. CDR3 bases: TGTGCCAGCAGCTTAAACTTGGTAGAAAAACTGTTTTTT.

V gene TRBV4-1 combines with J gene TRBJ1-6; no clear D. Trimming left V 0 bases short and J 4 bases short, with 13 bases between. Germline CDR1 MGHRA, CDR2 YSYEKL. The CDR3 is 17 amino acids. The CDR3 DNA reads TGCGCCAGCAGCCAAGACCTGCGCGGGCATTATAATTCACCCCTCCACTTT. As protein: CASSQDLRGHYNSPLHF.

The chain combines TRBV7-9 with TRBJ1-1, with D possibly being TRBD1 (5 bases). Trimming shortened V by 5 bases and J by 0 bases, and 13 bases separated the two germline ends. This CDR3 contains 15 residues. The germline CDR1 and CDR2 sequences are SEHNR and FQNEAQ (reference sequence). CDR3 nucleotide sequence: TGTGCCAGCAGCCCCGACAGCTACATGAACACTGAAGCTTTCTTT. Its protein product is CASSPDSYMNTEAFF.

The J gene is TRBJ2-2, the V gene TRBV27; TRBD1 is a possible D gene (5 bases). V lost 5 bases to trimming and J lost 1 base, with 8 bases between them. Germline V gene sequence: CDR1 MNHEY, CDR2 SMNVEV (reference sequence). The CDR3 consists of 14 residues. This CDR3 is CASSPQGNTGELFF. CDR3 bases: TGTGCCAGCAGTCCTCAGGGGAACACCGGGGAGCTGTTTTTT.

The chain links TRBV19 to TRBJ2-5; TRBD1 is a possible D gene (6 bases). The CDR3 length is 14 residues. Germline V gene lookup returns CDR1 LNHDA and CDR2 SQIVND (reference sequence). V was pared by 3 bases and J by 1 base, with 9 bases between. CDR3 amino acids: CASSIRDIQETQYF. Written as DNA, the CDR3 is TGTGCCAGTAGTATTCGGGACATCCAAGAGACCCAGTACTTC.

This rearrangement joins TRBV6-5 to TRBJ2-1; D call uncertain. V shed 7 bases and J shed 1 base, with 11 bases lying between them. CDR1 and CDR2 from the germline V gene are MNHEY and SVGAGI. The CDR3 loop spans 14 amino acids. CDR3 nucleotide sequence: TGTGCCAGCAAGAGAGATAGATCCTACAATGAGCAGTTCTTC. It specifies CASKRDRSYNEQFF.

This clone was seen more than once but under ten times. The chain joins TRBV19 to TRBJ2-1; TRBD1 might be the D (6 bases). Germline values: CDR1 LNHDA, CDR2 SQIVND (reference sequence). The V end lost 6 bases, the J end lost 8 bases, and 20 bases lay between the germline ends. The CDR3 length is 15 residues. The CDR3 here is CASRLRPPAGDEQFF. In DNA form, the CDR3 reads TGTGCCAGTAGACTCAGACCTCCGGCAGGGGATGAGCAGTTCTTC.

This sequence joins TRBV10-3 and TRBJ1-1, with no clear D. This CDR3 region has 13 residues. Trimming shortened V by 7 bases and J by 2 bases, and 11 bases separated the two germline ends. Germline CDR1 reads ENHRY; CDR2 reads SYGVKD. The CDR3 DNA reads TGTGCCATCACGGGAGCCCCCAACACTGAAGCTTTCTTT. Its translation: CAITGAPNTEAFF.

This clone showed up just a few times. The CDR3 region is CASSPLAGANEQYF. The CDR3 bases are TGTGCCAGCAGCCCATTAGCGGGAGCCAACGAGCAGTACTTC. The chain is built from TRBV27 and TRBJ2-7, with 9 positions matching TRBD2. The CDR3 runs 14 residues. CDR1 MNHEY and CDR2 SMNVEV come from the germline V gene (reference sequence). Trimming at V came to 6 bases and at J to 5 bases, leaving 8 bases not matched to a gene.

The chain couples TRBV10-2 to TRBJ2-7; 8 bases match TRBD1. After removal of 5 bases from V and 4 bases from J, the junction contained 7 bases not matched to a gene. This CDR3 spans 14 amino acids. Per germline, CDR1 WSHSY and CDR2 SAAADI. CDR3: CASSSRTGWYEQYF. The CDR3 DNA reads TGCGCCAGCAGTTCGAGGACAGGGTGGTACGAGCAGTACTTC.

The chain is built from TRBV6-5 and TRBJ1-2; D perhaps matches TRBD1 (6 bases). This CDR3 is 14 amino acids long. The germline V gene has CDR1 MNHEY and CDR2 SVGAGI. Trimming removed 4 bases at V and 4 bases at J, with 13 bases between. The CDR3 DNA sequence: TGTGCCAGCAGTTCTCAAGGGGGTGGCTATGGCTACACCTTC. This codes for CASSSQGGGYGYTF.

This chain uses TRBV5-6 with TRBJ2-1; 7 bases match TRBD2. Per germline, CDR1 SGHDT and CDR2 YYEEEE. V lost 1 base to trimming and J lost 8 bases; unmatched junction nucleotides: 3. CDR3 length: 13 amino acids. CDR3 sequence reads: CASSLWAGDEQFF. Here the CDR3 DNA reads TGTGCCAGCAGCTTGTGGGCGGGGGATGAGCAGTTCTTC.

This clone has just a few counts. The chain carries TRBV11-2 and TRBJ2-7; 7 nucleotides line up with TRBD1. V lost 6 bases, J lost 3 bases, and 8 bases stayed unmatched. Germline V gene sequence: CDR1 SGHAT, CDR2 FQNNGV. The CDR3 loop spans 14 amino acids. DNA of the CDR3: TGTGCCAGCAGACGTAACCGGGACAGCTACGAGCAGTACTTC. Its translation is CASRRNRDSYEQYF. The variable domain in full, completed from reference TRBV11-2 and TRBJ2-7, reads EAGVAQSPRYKIIEKRQSVAFWCNPISGHATLYWYQQILGQGPKLLIQFQNNGVVDDSQLPKDRFSAERLKGVDSTLKIQPAKLEDSAVYLCASRRNRDSYEQYFGPGTRLTVT.

This clone occurred a few times. V usage is TRBV9 and J usage is TRBJ2-5, with 7 bases matching TRBD2. Per the germline V gene, CDR1 is SGDLS and CDR2 is YYNGEE. The CDR3 has 14 amino acids. V lost 0 bases to trimming and J lost 5 bases; unmatched junction nucleotides: 4. CDR3 loop: CASSVANSGETQYF. The CDR3, as DNA: TGTGCCAGCAGCGTAGCGAATAGCGGGGAGACCCAGTACTTC.